Listed below are T cell receptor beta chains from one sample, sequenced in a study of OX40 agonist ivuxolimab in advanced cancers. The data were produced by immunoSEQ multiplex PCR, yet TCRdb's version contains in-frame clones alone and is incomplete. This repertoire shows around 63,000 clones, roughly 90% found once; its top ten account for approximately 1.1%. Sample: CD4+ or CD8+ T cells sorted from blood, taken in a trial of the OX40 agonist ivuxolimab. The receptors derive from an adult with an advanced solid tumor such as melanoma, head and neck, liver or kidney cancer. Both conserved end residues are part of each CDR3. D genes are given only for firm matches. Size values are once, few and many counts, or a class for expanded clones, and some rows have none.

J: TRBJ2-4; V: TRBV2; D: .; size: .; length: 12; CDR3: CASSVGEDIQYF; DNA: TGTGCCAGCAGTGTAGGGGAGGACATTCAGTACTTC
J: TRBJ1-1; V: TRBV21-1; D: .; size: .; length: 13; CDR3: CASNPRLMKEAFF; DNA: TGTGCCAGCAACCCGAGACTTATGAAGGAAGCTTTCTTT
J: TRBJ2-1; V: TRBV5-8; D: .; size: .; length: 15; CDR3: CASSPLGLGSNEQFF; DNA: TGTGCCAGCAGCCCGTTGGGGCTCGGTAGCAATGAGCAGTTCTTC
J: TRBJ2-1; V: TRBV11-2; D: TRBD2; size: .; length: 15; CDR3: CASSSKREKGNEQFF; DNA: TGTGCCAGCAGCTCAAAGCGGGAGAAGGGCAATGAGCAGTTCTTC
J: TRBJ2-3; V: TRBV6-5; D: TRBD1; size: .; length: 14; CDR3: CASRRTGGTDTQYF; DNA: TGTGCCAGCAGAAGGACAGGGGGCACAGATACGCAGTATTTT
J: TRBJ2-3; V: TRBV5-1; D: TRBD2; size: .; length: 19; CDR3: CASSLGALAGGPGTDTQYF; DNA: TGCGCCAGCAGCTTGGGGGCTCTAGCGGGAGGGCCGGGCACAGATACGCAGTATTTT
J: TRBJ2-2; V: TRBV6-6; D: .; size: .; length: 12; CDR3: CASNGYTGELFF; DNA: TGTGCCAGCAATGGATACACCGGGGAGCTGTTTTTT
J: TRBJ1-1; V: TRBV5-1; D: .; size: .; length: 14; CDR3: CASSLRPVGSEAFF; DNA: TGCGCCAGCAGCTTAAGGCCGGTGGGATCTGAAGCTTTCTTT
J: TRBJ2-3; V: TRBV29-1; D: TRBD2; size: .; length: 16; CDR3: CSVGLATLSPTDTQYF; DNA: TGCAGCGTGGGACTAGCCACTTTGTCTCCCACAGATACGCAGTATTTT
J: TRBJ1-2; V: TRBV18; D: .; size: .; length: 15; CDR3: CASSNFGSSNYGYTF; DNA: TGTGCCAGCTCAAACTTCGGGTCATCTAACTATGGCTACACCTTC
J: TRBJ1-4; V: TRBV6-5; D: TRBD1; size: .; length: 14; CDR3: CASRGAQGREKLFF; DNA: TGTGCCAGCAGGGGGGCACAGGGGCGTGAAAAACTGTTTTTT
J: TRBJ1-3; V: TRBV4-2; D: .; size: .; length: 12; CDR3: CASEGSGNTIYF; DNA: TGTGCGAGCGAGGGTTCAGGAAACACCATATATTTT
J: TRBJ2-6; V: TRBV28; D: .; size: .; length: 13; CDR3: CASSLTGANVLTF; DNA: TGTGCCAGCAGTTTAACTGGGGCCAACGTCCTGACTTTC
J: TRBJ1-5; V: TRBV19; D: TRBD1; size: .; length: 13; CDR3: CASSADRDQPQHF; DNA: TGTGCCAGTAGTGCGGACAGGGATCAGCCCCAGCATTTT
J: TRBJ1-4; V: TRBV30; D: .; size: .; length: 14; CDR3: CAYGVGGPNEKLFF; DNA: TGTGCCTACGGAGTGGGGGGCCCTAATGAAAAACTGTTTTTT
J: TRBJ2-7; V: TRBV18; D: .; size: .; length: 13; CDR3: CASSRARDSEQYF; DNA: TGTGCCAGCTCACGTGCCAGGGACTCCGAGCAGTACTTC
J: TRBJ2-1; V: TRBV5-6; D: TRBD2; size: .; length: 17; CDR3: CASSKEKGLAAYNEQFF; DNA: TGTGCCAGCAGTAAGGAGAAGGGACTAGCGGCCTACAATGAGCAGTTCTTC
J: TRBJ1-2; V: TRBV7-9; D: .; size: .; length: 15; CDR3: CASSLSGTLGIGYTF; DNA: TGTGCCAGCAGCCTATCTGGGACCCTAGGTATTGGCTACACCTTC
J: TRBJ2-3; V: TRBV19; D: .; size: .; length: 15; CDR3: CASSIGGDRRDTQYF; DNA: TGTGCCAGTAGTATAGGCGGGGACCGCCGAGATACGCAGTATTTT
J: TRBJ2-7; V: TRBV2; D: .; size: .; length: 12; CDR3: CASSENDYEQYF; DNA: TGTGCCAGCAGTGAGAACGATTACGAGCAGTACTTC
J: TRBJ1-2; V: TRBV19; D: .; size: .; length: 13; CDR3: CASTGSGPYGYTF; DNA: TGTGCCAGTACCGGGTCAGGGCCCTATGGCTACACCTTC
J: TRBJ1-1; V: TRBV18; D: TRBD1; size: .; length: 15; CDR3: CASSPPGGGGLGAFF; DNA: TGTGCCAGCTCACCACCCGGCGGAGGGGGCTTGGGAGCTTTCTTT
J: TRBJ1-6; V: TRBV6-5; D: TRBD1; size: .; length: 15; CDR3: CASSYMAQGDSPLHF; DNA: TGTGCCAGCAGTTACATGGCGCAGGGGGATTCACCCCTCCACTTT
J: TRBJ1-4; V: TRBV7-9; D: .; size: .; length: 13; CDR3: CASSFWSNEKLFF; DNA: TGTGCCAGCAGCTTTTGGAGTAATGAAAAACTGTTTTTT
J: TRBJ2-1; V: TRBV6-5; D: TRBD2; size: .; length: 15; CDR3: CASSYDAGVKNEQFF; DNA: TGTGCCAGCAGTTACGATGCGGGAGTAAAAAATGAGCAGTTCTTC
J: TRBJ1-1; V: TRBV5-1; D: TRBD1; size: once; length: 15; CDR3: CASSFTGGGETEAFF; DNA: TGCGCCAGCAGCTTCACAGGGGGCGGAGAGACTGAAGCTTTCTTT
J: TRBJ2-1; V: TRBV27; D: TRBD2; size: .; length: 16; CDR3: CASSLGRGGSYNEQFF; DNA: TGTGCCAGCAGTTTAGGTCGGGGGGGCTCCTACAATGAGCAGTTCTTC
J: TRBJ2-1; V: TRBV10-3; D: TRBD1; size: .; length: 13; CDR3: CAISESTGSEQFF; DNA: TGTGCCATCAGTGAGTCGACAGGGTCTGAGCAGTTCTTC
J: TRBJ2-3; V: TRBV4-2; D: .; size: .; length: 14; CDR3: CASSQARKEDTQYF; DNA: TGTGCCAGCAGCCAAGCGCGGAAGGAAGATACGCAGTATTTT
J: TRBJ1-5; V: TRBV27; D: TRBD1; size: .; length: 16; CDR3: CASSPGGTGHDQPQHF; DNA: TGTGCCAGCAGCCCAGGGGGGACAGGGCACGATCAGCCCCAGCATTTT
J: TRBJ2-3; V: TRBV10-3; D: TRBD2; size: .; length: 14; CDR3: CAIRSGSVADTQYF; DNA: TGTGCCATCAGAAGCGGGAGTGTCGCAGATACGCAGTATTTT
J: TRBJ1-1; V: TRBV5-6; D: TRBD1; size: .; length: 12; CDR3: CASTGQGAEAFF; DNA: TGTGCCAGCACCGGACAGGGCGCTGAAGCTTTCTTT
J: TRBJ1-5; V: TRBV6-1; D: .; size: .; length: 14; CDR3: CASSERQGNQPQHF; DNA: TGTGCCAGCAGTGAAAGACAGGGCAATCAGCCCCAGCATTTT
J: TRBJ2-3; V: TRBV30; D: TRBD2; size: .; length: 15; CDR3: CAWDSISGITDTQYF; DNA: TGTGCCTGGGACTCTATTAGCGGGATCACAGATACGCAGTATTTT
J: TRBJ2-3; V: TRBV6-1; D: TRBD1; size: .; length: 14; CDR3: CASTEDRDTDTQYF; DNA: TGTGCCAGCACCGAGGACAGGGACACAGATACGCAGTATTTT
J: TRBJ2-3; V: TRBV7-9; D: .; size: .; length: 14; CDR3: CASSLVQGTDTQYF; DNA: TGTGCCAGCAGCTTAGTCCAGGGCACAGATACGCAGTATTTT
J: TRBJ1-5; V: TRBV27; D: .; size: .; length: 15; CDR3: CASSLVGFGNQPQHF; DNA: TGTGCCAGCAGTTTAGTTGGGTTTGGCAATCAGCCCCAGCATTTT
J: TRBJ2-2; V: TRBV6-6; D: TRBD1; size: .; length: 15; CDR3: CASSSGQGRIGELFF; DNA: TGTGCCAGCAGCTCGGGACAGGGGAGGATCGGGGAGCTGTTTTTT
J: TRBJ2-7; V: TRBV5-1; D: .; size: .; length: 15; CDR3: CASSLEANLGYEQYF; DNA: TGCGCCAGCAGCTTGGAAGCTAACCTCGGCTACGAGCAGTACTTC
J: TRBJ1-5; V: TRBV19; D: .; size: .; length: 13; CDR3: CASSPDGNQPQHF; DNA: TGTGCCAGTAGTCCAGATGGCAATCAGCCCCAGCATTTT
J: TRBJ1-1; V: TRBV2; D: TRBD1; size: .; length: 16; CDR3: CASSEIGGQGAREAFF; DNA: TGTGCCAGCAGTGAAATAGGGGGACAGGGGGCGCGTGAAGCTTTCTTT
J: TRBJ2-5; V: TRBV19; D: TRBD2; size: .; length: 17; CDR3: CASSMFRVLAGEETQYF; DNA: TGTGCCAGTAGTATGTTTCGGGTTCTAGCGGGAGAAGAGACCCAGTACTTC
J: TRBJ2-5; V: TRBV5-1; D: TRBD2; size: .; length: 17; CDR3: CASSHTPGLAGGETQYF; DNA: TGCGCCAGCAGCCATACACCGGGACTAGCGGGAGGAGAGACCCAGTACTTC
J: TRBJ2-1; V: TRBV7-3; D: TRBD2; size: .; length: 17; CDR3: CASSAPLFSGDYNEQFF; DNA: TGTGCCAGCAGCGCTCCACTATTTAGCGGGGACTACAATGAGCAGTTCTTC
J: TRBJ2-7; V: TRBV13; D: TRBD1; size: .; length: 16; CDR3: CASSSPPGRGMPEQYF; DNA: TGTGCCAGCAGCTCCCCCCCTGGCAGGGGGATGCCCGAGCAGTACTTC
J: TRBJ1-1; V: TRBV20-1; D: .; size: .; length: 11; CDR3: CSARQNTEAFF; DNA: TGCAGTGCTAGGCAGAACACTGAAGCTTTCTTT
J: TRBJ2-1; V: TRBV5-1; D: TRBD2; size: .; length: 15; CDR3: CASSLGGTSLDEQFF; DNA: TGCGCCAGCAGCTTGGGTGGGACTAGCCTCGATGAGCAGTTCTTC
J: TRBJ1-1; V: TRBV19; D: TRBD1; size: .; length: 14; CDR3: CASSIRTGNTEAFF; DNA: TGTGCCAGTAGTATCAGGACAGGCAACACTGAAGCTTTCTTT
J: TRBJ1-1; V: TRBV2; D: TRBD1; size: .; length: 14; CDR3: CASRSGTGATEAFF; DNA: TGTGCCAGCAGATCTGGGACAGGGGCGACTGAAGCTTTCTTT
J: TRBJ1-2; V: TRBV2; D: .; size: .; length: 14; CDR3: CASSEAGNNYGYTF; DNA: TGTGCCAGCAGTGAAGCAGGGAATAACTATGGCTACACCTTC
J: TRBJ2-1; V: TRBV6-1; D: TRBD2; size: .; length: 13; CDR3: CASGLAGVSEQFF; DNA: TGTGCCAGTGGACTAGCGGGAGTTAGTGAGCAGTTCTTC
J: TRBJ2-1; V: TRBV11-2; D: TRBD1; size: once; length: 15; CDR3: CASSHRDRNYNEQFF; DNA: TGTGCCAGCAGCCATCGGGACAGGAACTACAATGAGCAGTTCTTC
J: TRBJ2-3; V: TRBV19; D: .; size: once; length: 11; CDR3: CARSFQDTQYF; DNA: TGTGCCAGATCGTTTCAGGATACGCAGTATTTT
J: TRBJ1-1; V: TRBV7-2; D: TRBD1; size: .; length: 14; CDR3: CASSLGQGYTEAFF; DNA: TGTGCCAGCAGCTTGGGACAGGGATACACTGAAGCTTTCTTT
J: TRBJ2-1; V: TRBV2; D: .; size: .; length: 15; CDR3: CASRVRGSRNNEQFF; DNA: TGTGCCAGCAGGGTCAGGGGTTCGCGTAACAATGAGCAGTTCTTC
J: TRBJ2-7; V: TRBV5-1; D: .; size: .; length: 16; CDR3: CASSLSATGLGGEQYF; DNA: TGCGCCAGCAGCCTATCCGCCACAGGGTTGGGGGGCGAGCAGTACTTC
J: TRBJ1-2; V: TRBV5-1; D: .; size: .; length: 15; CDR3: CASSLVFGYNYGYTF; DNA: TGCGCCAGCAGCTTGGTGTTTGGGTATAACTATGGCTACACCTTC
J: TRBJ1-2; V: TRBV5-1; D: .; size: once; length: 13; CDR3: CASSLEGVYGYTF; DNA: TGCGCCAGCAGCTTGGAAGGGGTCTATGGCTACACCTTC
J: TRBJ1-5; V: TRBV6-1; D: .; size: .; length: 12; CDR3: CASSVWFQPQHF; DNA: TGTGCCAGCAGTGTGTGGTTTCAGCCCCAGCATTTT